This TCR beta chain was sequenced in a study of PD-1 and CTLA-4 blockade in melanoma. The CDR3 loop spans 15 amino acids. V was shortened by 2 bases and J by 2 bases, with 12 bases between the two germline ends. The V gene's germline CDR1 is SEHNR and CDR2 FQNEAQ (reference sequence). Only in-frame clones appear in the TCRdb table, and some are missing; sequencing was by immunoSEQ multiplex PCR. The top ten hold 13% to 15% of the sample, which has over 15,000 clones, 70% seen once. The sequence came from a human donor with melanoma. V is TRBV7-9 and J is TRBJ2-5; D might be TRBD1 (6 bases). The sample in question was CD8+ T cells from peripheral blood, obtained from a patient given anti-PD-1 treatment. The CDR3 region is CASSLSQGIQETQYF. As DNA, the CDR3 is TGTGCCAGCAGCTTATCACAGGGAATTCAAGAGACCCAGTACTTC.